The following is a TCR beta chain sequence with its context. Its antigen is not yet known. Nothing much larger sits one base from this clone, and base qualities are not available. Library preparation employed RT-PCR. The sample was run on an Illumina HiSeq 2500. The public reads were reanalyzed by TCRdb: fastp trimming at Q25, MiXCR alignment, in-frame beta chains only. Duplicate CDR3 protein sequences are folded into a single record with the most common DNA and genes. Here the sample has 400,000 to 650,000 distinct CDR3 sequences; about 7.2% occur a single time. About an eighth of the sample belongs to the ten largest clones. These data belong to a study of response to subunit inactivated influenza vaccine listed by TCRdb under 2018. Study-level background: Deep quantitative T cell receptor repertoire profiling was used in the study to track responses to a trivalent subunit inactivated influenza vaccine.

On the study overall, not on this receptor specifically: The authors proposed that each seasonal influenza vaccination may bring in only a limited number of new T cells.

The germline ends are 12 bases apart after V is trimmed by 0 bases and J by 3 bases. Inclusive of the bounding cysteine and phenylalanine, the CDR3 is 17 residues long. Only the CDR3 DNA stays, 51 bases, in frame from base 1. Per the germline V gene, LGHNA is the CDR1 and YSLEER is the CDR2. This sequence was found in a man between 50 and 69 years old who received an inactivated influenza vaccine. Donor details come from another sample of the same person, matched by shared clones. Sequencing was performed on PBMCs from blood, taken less than 30 months after vaccination. The rearranged chain carries TRBV4-3 and TRBJ1-6; the D region possibly corresponds to TRBD1 (5 bases align). The DNA sequence is as follows: TGCGCCAGCAGCCAAGATCAGGGATTCCTCTATAATTCACCCCTCCACTTT. Its protein reads: CASSQDQGFLYNSPLHF.